The text below deals with one TCR beta chain. The data derive from a study of OX40 agonist ivuxolimab in advanced cancers. Assay: immunoSEQ multiplex PCR; the TCRdb copy retains only in-frame clones and omits some. The sample contains approximately 65,000 clones, about nine tenths of which appear only once. The starting material was CD4+ or CD8+ T cells sorted from blood, obtained in a trial of the OX40 agonist ivuxolimab. The TCR comes from an adult with an advanced solid tumor such as melanoma, head and neck, liver or kidney cancer.

CDR3 in DNA: TGTGCCAGCAGCCTCCCCTTTTGGCCCCAGCATTTT. Amino acids: CASSLPFWPQHF. V gene TRBV28 combines with J gene TRBJ1-5, with D unresolved. V lost 6 bases, J lost 9 bases, and 12 bases lay in between. There are 12 residues in the CDR3. Germline assignment: CDR1 MDHEN and CDR2 SYDVKM.